This is a list of T cell receptor beta chains from one sample in a study of T cells after yellow fever vaccination. Using its own MiXCR run on the 5' RACE reads, TCRdb lists one record per CDR3 protein. This table holds roughly 150,000 distinct CDR3 sequences, almost 7% found once. The sequences come from CD4+ T cells sorted from PBMCs, collected 4 to 6 days after the first yellow fever vaccination. All receptors come from a man aged 18 to 30 who received the YFV17D yellow fever vaccine. CDR3s include the opening cysteine and the closing phenylalanine or tryptophan. A D gene is named only where the DNA matches it firmly. For some rows the clone size is stated as once, few or many, or as a class when expanded; others skip it.

CDR3nt	CDR3aa	abundance	v_gene	j_gene	d_gene
TGTGCTAGTTGGGTACAGGGACAGCCCCAGCATTTT	CASWVQGQPQHF	many	TRBV12-5	TRBJ1-5	-
TGCGCCAGCAGCTTGGCCGAGGGGGTTTCAGCTTTCTTT	CASSLAEGVSAFF	many	TRBV5-1	TRBJ1-1	-
TGCAGCGTTGACAGGGGTCGGGAGACCCAGTACTTC	CSVDRGRETQYF	many	TRBV29-1	TRBJ2-5	-
TGTGCCAGCAGCCAAGATGGATCTAGCGGGGGAGGAGAGCTGTTTTTT	CASSQDGSSGGGELFF	-	TRBV4-2	TRBJ2-2	TRBD2
TGCAGCGCCCCGAAGTCGGGGGCAGAGACCCAGTACTTC	CSAPKSGAETQYF	many	TRBV29-1	TRBJ2-5	-
TGTGCCAGCAGCCTGGGAGGGCATTCAGATGAAAAACTGTTTTTT	CASSLGGHSDEKLFF	many	TRBV7-9	TRBJ1-4	-
TGCGCCAGCTGCGGGGCTAGCGGGGGGGCTGAGCAGTTCTTC	CASCGASGGAEQFF	many	TRBV10-2	TRBJ2-1	TRBD2
TGTGCCAGCGGCCCGGGGGCATCGGGGAGAATAGCCTACAATGAGCAGTTCTTC	CASGPGASGRIAYNEQFF	-	TRBV28	TRBJ2-1	-
TGTGCCAGCAGCGGACAGGGAAAGGGAGAGCAGTTCTTC	CASSGQGKGEQFF	many	TRBV6-1	TRBJ2-1	TRBD1
TGCGCCAGCAGCTTGGCCGGGACAGACACCGGGGAGCTGTTTTTT	CASSLAGTDTGELFF	many	TRBV5-1	TRBJ2-2	TRBD1
TGCGCCAGCAGCCCGGGGATTTACTCCGAAAGGTTCTTC	CASSPGIYSERFF	many	TRBV5-1	TRBJ2-1	-
TGTGCCAGCAGCCAAGCTCCATCCCATTACACTGAAGCTTTCTTT	CASSQAPSHYTEAFF	many	TRBV14	TRBJ1-1	-
TGTGCCAGCAGCCACGGGGAGGATGGCTACACCTTC	CASSHGEDGYTF	many	TRBV7-2	TRBJ1-2	-
TGTGCCAGCAGCCCCGGAAGCAGGGGAGAGACCCAGTACTTC	CASSPGSRGETQYF	many	TRBV7-3	TRBJ2-5	-
TGTGCCAGCATTGGACAGGGGGACACTGAAGCTTTCTTT	CASIGQGDTEAFF	few	TRBV12-3/TRBV12-4	TRBJ1-1	TRBD1
TGTGCCAGCCGCCGTAGCAGCACCGGGGAGCTGTTTTTT	CASRRSSTGELFF	-	TRBV5-8	TRBJ2-2	-
TGTGCCAGCAGCCCCGTGGCACAGGGAGGCTATGGCTACACCTTC	CASSPVAQGGYGYTF	many	TRBV11-1	TRBJ1-2	-
TGTGCCTCCGGACGAGAGACCCAGTACTTC	CASGRETQYF	-	TRBV19	TRBJ2-5	-
TGTGCCAGCTCAATTACTCGTGGGGGCTCCTACAATGAGCAGTTCTTC	CASSITRGGSYNEQFF	many	TRBV18	TRBJ2-1	-
TGCGCCAGCAGCGAGGGACCTTCGGAATGGACCCAGTACTTC	CASSEGPSEWTQYF	many	TRBV5-1	TRBJ2-5	-
TGTGCCAGCAGCCCCCAGGACGGGACCCAGTACTTC	CASSPQDGTQYF	few	TRBV7-3	TRBJ2-5	-
TGTGCCAGCAGTTTTGAAGAATTGGGTGAAGCTTTCTTT	CASSFEELGEAFF	few	TRBV12-3/TRBV12-4	TRBJ1-1	-
TGTGCCAGCAGCCAGGGACATAGGGGGGGCCGGGAGACCCAGTACTTC	CASSQGHRGGRETQYF	-	TRBV4-2	TRBJ2-5	-
TGTGCGGGGGGACCCTATGGCTACACCTTC	CAGGPYGYTF	many	TRBV30	TRBJ1-2	-
TGCGCCAGCAGCGAGACAGGACCCAATCAGCCCCAGCATTTT	CASSETGPNQPQHF	many	TRBV5-1	TRBJ1-5	-
TGCGCCAGCAGCCAAGCTCTCCACGGGGATCTCTACGAGCAGTACTTC	CASSQALHGDLYEQYF	many	TRBV4-3	TRBJ2-7	-
TGTGCCAGCAGTTACATACAGTCCAGCACAGATACGCAGTATTTT	CASSYIQSSTDTQYF	many	TRBV6-2/TRBV6-3	TRBJ2-3	-
TGTGCCAGCACCGAACCGGACAGGGGGACTCAGCCCCAGCATTTT	CASTEPDRGTQPQHF	many	TRBV6-2/TRBV6-3	TRBJ1-5	TRBD1
TGTGCCAGCAGCCAAGCAGGGGGGAACACTGAAGCTTTCTTT	CASSQAGGNTEAFF	few	TRBV3-1	TRBJ1-1	TRBD1